This record covers a single T cell receptor (beta chain). Antigen specificity is unknown. The read is 3 residues too short to cover the CDR3 end, so that end is filled in from the germline J gene. The data belong to a study of Tregs in tolerant kidney transplant recipients. Notes on the study in general: Expanding Tregs on activated donor B cells appeared to best identify donor-specific TCRbeta clones. Nucleotide sequences could not be compared across some patients' samples due to primer changes.

Generated by immunoSEQ multiplex PCR, the TCRdb table keeps only in-frame clones and is missing some. Here the sample table reports tens of thousands of clones. Related graft donors supplied nonmyeloablative bone marrow transplants, and mixed chimerism was transient. Unstimulated Tregs (CD4+CD25+CD127-) and CD4+CD25- non-Tregs were sorted from PBMCs. The germline V gene encodes CDR1 SQVTM and CDR2 ANQGSEA. This CDR3 contains 13 residues. Trimming cost V 1 base and J 5 bases, with 12 bases left between them. This material consisted of CD4+ T cells from blood (PBMCs), taken 24 months after the transplant. The chain has TRBV29-1 and TRBJ2-7; D ambiguous. This TCR derives from a human patient who received a combined kidney and bone marrow transplant. Some T cells may be provided by the graft donor. CDR3 bases read: TGCAGCGTTGAAGTAAGGGTGCGCAACGAG. It is translated as CSVEVRVRNE. The whole CDR3 region reads CSVEVRVRNEQYF.